The clone carrying this TCR beta chain has a count of ten or more. The target antigen is unknown. This specimen belongs to a study of T-cell reconstitution after alpha-beta-depleted transplantation in children. General study results and limits: Newly produced T cells mostly provided counts and TCRbeta diversity after one year, as hyperexpanded clones declined. After transplant, at about two months, alpha-beta T cells were reportedly derived from several hundred expanded graft clones. Recipient T cells and thymic progenitors that survived were the source of the high TCRbeta diversity seen at day 60 in some patients.

TCRbeta library preparation incorporated unique molecular identifiers. TCRdb re-called the PCR reads with MiXCR, one entry per CDR3 protein. This table has fewer than 350,000 distinct CDR3 sequences, around 7.1% appearing once. The CDR3 is 18 amino acids. CDR1 SGHDT and CDR2 YYEEEE come from the germline V gene. Trimming took off 4 bases at V and 3 bases at J, with 24 bases between the two ends. The rearrangement uses TRBV5-6 and TRBJ2-3; D remains ambiguous. This clonotype was obtained from a female patient between 2 and 15 years old who had a stem cell transplant for Fanconi anemia, so the T cells may come from the graft donor. The material was peripheral blood, obtained 360 days after TCRalphabeta/CD19-depleted stem cell transplant. The CDR3 spells CASSLPYEFLGQTDTQYF. CDR3 sequence (DNA): TGTGCCAGCAGCCTCCCTTATGAGTTTCTTGGGCAAACAGATACGCAGTATTTT.